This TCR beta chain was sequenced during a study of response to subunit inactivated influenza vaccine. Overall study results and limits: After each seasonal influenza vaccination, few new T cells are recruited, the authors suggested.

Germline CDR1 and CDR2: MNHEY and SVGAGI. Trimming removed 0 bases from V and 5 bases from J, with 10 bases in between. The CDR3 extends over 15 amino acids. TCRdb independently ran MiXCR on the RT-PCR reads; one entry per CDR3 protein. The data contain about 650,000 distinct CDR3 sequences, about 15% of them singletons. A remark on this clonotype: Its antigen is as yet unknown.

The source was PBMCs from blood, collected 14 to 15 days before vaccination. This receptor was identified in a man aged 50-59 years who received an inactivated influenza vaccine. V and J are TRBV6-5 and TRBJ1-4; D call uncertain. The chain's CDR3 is CASSYSRSGNEKLFF. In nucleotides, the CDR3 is TGTGCCAGCAGTTACTCCCGGTCTGGCAATGAAAAACTGTTTTTT.